Here is one T cell receptor (beta chain) with its context. No antigen is known for it. No much larger clone is present one base from it, and per-base qualities are unavailable. The sample originates from a study of CD8 T cells in ankylosing spondylitis (TCRdb year 2017). About the investigation overall: T cell receptor beta repertoires were profiled in healthy donors and ankylosing spondylitis patients so that disease-linked TCR variants could be found. In total, the full study cohort was made up of about 99 healthy donors and some 26 ankylosing spondylitis patients. Peripheral blood was sampled, and synovial fluid was additionally collected from ankylosing spondylitis patients.

The study at large found these results: The disease-linked clones were reported as significantly enriched in matched synovial fluid samples from ankylosing spondylitis patients. Some motif variants had previously been reported in the synovial fluid and blood of reactive arthritis patients, which suggests shared mechanisms of disease initiation. The disease-linked clones had a CD8+ phenotype and were found at relatively low frequencies in peripheral blood. A TCR beta motif of several highly homologous amino acid variants appeared characteristic of blood from ankylosing spondylitis patients.

Sequencing relied on an Illumina HiSeq 2500. Quantitative 5'-RACE with molecular barcodes was used to prepare TCR beta libraries. Per the authors' processing: To identify disease-linked TCR variants, a new computational method was used, one built on a probabilistic model of VDJ rearrangement. Starting from the raw public reads, TCRdb applied fastp trimming at Q25, assembled clones with MiXCR and retained in-frame beta chains. Rows are unified per CDR3 protein, each entry keeping the most common DNA and genes. TCRdb, not the original authors, processed these V and J calls. This sample comprises some 270,000 distinct CDR3 sequences, 32% of them detected only once. In total, the top ten clones hold around 4.2% of the sample. Looking up the germline V gene (reference sequence) yields CDR1 GTSNPN and CDR2 SVGIG. CDR3 length: 15 amino acids, cysteine to phenylalanine. Left in the record is the CDR3 DNA by itself, 45 bases read in frame from the first base. The junction carries 20 bases between V and J, which are trimmed by 8 bases and 2 bases respectively.

The V and J genes are TRBV30 and TRBJ2-3, with the D assignment possibly TRBD1 or TRBD2, given 5 matching bases for each. The TCR originated in a male donor with ankylosing spondylitis or in good health (not recorded which). The sequencing input was blood, either unsorted or a sorted T cell fraction (not recorded which). The DNA is TGTGCCCGGACCTCCGGGACGGGGTTCACAGATACGCAGTATTTT. It specifies CARTSGTGFTDTQYF.